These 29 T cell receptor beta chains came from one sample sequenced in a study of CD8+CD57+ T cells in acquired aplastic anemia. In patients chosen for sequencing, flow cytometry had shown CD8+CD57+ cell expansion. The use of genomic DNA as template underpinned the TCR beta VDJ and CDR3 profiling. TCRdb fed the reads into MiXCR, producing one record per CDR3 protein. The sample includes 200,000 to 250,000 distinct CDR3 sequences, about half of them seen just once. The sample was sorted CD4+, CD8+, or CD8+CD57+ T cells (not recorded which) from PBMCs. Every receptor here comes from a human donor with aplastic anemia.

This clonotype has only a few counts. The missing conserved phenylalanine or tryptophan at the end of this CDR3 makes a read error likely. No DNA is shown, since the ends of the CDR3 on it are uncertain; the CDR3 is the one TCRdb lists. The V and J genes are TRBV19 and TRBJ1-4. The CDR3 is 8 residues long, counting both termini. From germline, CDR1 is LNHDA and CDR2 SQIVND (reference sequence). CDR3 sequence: CASSQGVI.

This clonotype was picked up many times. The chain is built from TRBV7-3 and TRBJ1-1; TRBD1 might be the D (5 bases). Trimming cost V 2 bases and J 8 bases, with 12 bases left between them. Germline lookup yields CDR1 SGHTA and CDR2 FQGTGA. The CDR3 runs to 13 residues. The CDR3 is CASSLQSGREAFF. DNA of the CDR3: TGTGCCAGCAGCTTACAATCGGGACGGGAAGCTTTCTTT.

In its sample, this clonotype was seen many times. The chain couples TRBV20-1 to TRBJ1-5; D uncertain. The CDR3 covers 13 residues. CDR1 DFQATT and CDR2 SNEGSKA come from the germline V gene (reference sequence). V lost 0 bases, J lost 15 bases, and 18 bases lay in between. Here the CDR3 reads CSAREPLALLMHF. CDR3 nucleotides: TGCAGTGCTAGAGAGCCCCTCGCCCTTTTAATGCATTTT.

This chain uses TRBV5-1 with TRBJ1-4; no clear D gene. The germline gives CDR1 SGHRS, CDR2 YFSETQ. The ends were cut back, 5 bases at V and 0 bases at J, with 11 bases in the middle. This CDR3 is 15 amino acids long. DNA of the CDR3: TGCGCCAGCAGTATTATGGGAGCAACTAATGAAAAACTGTTTTTT. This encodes CASSIMGATNEKLFF.

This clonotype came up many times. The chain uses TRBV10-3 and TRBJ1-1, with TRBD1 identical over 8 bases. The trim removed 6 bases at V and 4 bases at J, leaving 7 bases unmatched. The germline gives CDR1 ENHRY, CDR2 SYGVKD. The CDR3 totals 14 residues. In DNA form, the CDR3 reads TGTGCCATCAGGGCGACAGGGGATAGCACTGAAGCTTTCTTT. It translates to CAIRATGDSTEAFF.

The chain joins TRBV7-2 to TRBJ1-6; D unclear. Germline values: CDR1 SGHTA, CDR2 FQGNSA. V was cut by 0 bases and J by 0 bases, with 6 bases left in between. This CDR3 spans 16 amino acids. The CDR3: CASSLASSSYNSPLHF. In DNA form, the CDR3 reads TGTGCCAGCAGCTTAGCTTCGAGCTCCTATAATTCACCCCTCCACTTT.

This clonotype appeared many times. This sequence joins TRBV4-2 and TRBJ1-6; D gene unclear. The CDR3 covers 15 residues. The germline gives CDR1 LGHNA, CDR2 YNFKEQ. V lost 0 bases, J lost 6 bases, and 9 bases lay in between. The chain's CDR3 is CASSQEGHSNSPLHF. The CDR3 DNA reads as TGTGCCAGCAGCCAAGAGGGCCACTCTAATTCACCCCTCCACTTT.

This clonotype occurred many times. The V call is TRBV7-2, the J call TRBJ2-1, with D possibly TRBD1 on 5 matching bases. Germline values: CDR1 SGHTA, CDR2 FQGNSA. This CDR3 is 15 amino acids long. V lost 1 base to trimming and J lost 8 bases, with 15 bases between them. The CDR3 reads CASSLERAGRDEQFF. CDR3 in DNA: TGTGCCAGCAGCTTAGAACGGGCAGGGCGCGATGAGCAGTTCTTC.

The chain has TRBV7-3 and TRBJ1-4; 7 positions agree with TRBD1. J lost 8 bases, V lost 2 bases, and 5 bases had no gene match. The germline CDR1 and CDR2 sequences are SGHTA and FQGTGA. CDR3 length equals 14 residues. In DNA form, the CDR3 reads TGTGCCAGCAGCTTACATGACAGGGTCGAAAAACTGTTTTTT. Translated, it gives CASSLHDRVEKLFF.

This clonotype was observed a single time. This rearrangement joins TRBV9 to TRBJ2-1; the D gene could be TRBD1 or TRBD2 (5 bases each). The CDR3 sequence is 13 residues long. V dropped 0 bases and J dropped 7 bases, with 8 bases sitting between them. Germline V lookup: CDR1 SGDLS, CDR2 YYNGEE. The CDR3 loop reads CASSVVWGNEQFF. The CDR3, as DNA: TGTGCCAGCAGCGTAGTTTGGGGGAATGAGCAGTTCTTC.

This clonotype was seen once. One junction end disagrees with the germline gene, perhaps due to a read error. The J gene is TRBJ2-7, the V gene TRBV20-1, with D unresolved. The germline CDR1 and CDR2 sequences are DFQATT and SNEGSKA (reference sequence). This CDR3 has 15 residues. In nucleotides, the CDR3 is TGCAGTGCTAGAGACCTAGGTCCAGCGACCTACGGGCAGTACTTC. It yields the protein CSARDLGPATYGQYF.

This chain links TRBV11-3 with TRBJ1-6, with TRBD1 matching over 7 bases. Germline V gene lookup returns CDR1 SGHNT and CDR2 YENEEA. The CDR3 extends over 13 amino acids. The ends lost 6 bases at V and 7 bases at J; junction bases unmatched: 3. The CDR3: CASSKTGNSPLHF. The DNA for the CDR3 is TGTGCCAGCAGTAAGACAGGGAATTCACCCCTCCACTTT.

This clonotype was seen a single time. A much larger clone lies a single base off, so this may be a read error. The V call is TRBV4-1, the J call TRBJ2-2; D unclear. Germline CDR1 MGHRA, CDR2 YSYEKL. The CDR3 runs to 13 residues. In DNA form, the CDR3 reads TGCGCCGGCAGCCAACAAAACACCGGGGAGCTGTTTTTT. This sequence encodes CAGSQQNTGELFF.

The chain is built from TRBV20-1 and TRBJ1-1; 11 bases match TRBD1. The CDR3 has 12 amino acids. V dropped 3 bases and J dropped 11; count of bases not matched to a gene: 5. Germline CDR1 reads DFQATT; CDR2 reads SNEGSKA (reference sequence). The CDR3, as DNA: TGCAGTGCTAGGCCGGGGGACAGGGGGGCTTTCTTT. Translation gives CSARPGDRGAFF.

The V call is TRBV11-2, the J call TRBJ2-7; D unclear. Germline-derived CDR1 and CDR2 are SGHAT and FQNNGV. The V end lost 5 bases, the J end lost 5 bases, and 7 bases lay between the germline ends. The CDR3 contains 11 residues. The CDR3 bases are TGTGCCAGCAGCGTCCAACACGAGCAGTACTTC. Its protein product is CASSVQHEQYF.

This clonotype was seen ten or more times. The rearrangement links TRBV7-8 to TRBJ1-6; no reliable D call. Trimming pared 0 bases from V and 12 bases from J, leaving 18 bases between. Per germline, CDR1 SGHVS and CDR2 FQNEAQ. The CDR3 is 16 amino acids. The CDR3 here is CASSLAPGPPVLPLHF. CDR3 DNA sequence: TGTGCCAGCAGCTTAGCGCCGGGCCCTCCGGTATTACCCCTCCACTTT.

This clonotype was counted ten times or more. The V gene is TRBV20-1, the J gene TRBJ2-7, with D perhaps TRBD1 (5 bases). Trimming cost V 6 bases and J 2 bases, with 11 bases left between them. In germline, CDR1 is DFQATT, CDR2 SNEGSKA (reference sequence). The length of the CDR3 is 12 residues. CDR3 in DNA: TGCAGTGCCCGCAGGGAACCCTACGAGCAGTACTTC. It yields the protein CSARREPYEQYF.

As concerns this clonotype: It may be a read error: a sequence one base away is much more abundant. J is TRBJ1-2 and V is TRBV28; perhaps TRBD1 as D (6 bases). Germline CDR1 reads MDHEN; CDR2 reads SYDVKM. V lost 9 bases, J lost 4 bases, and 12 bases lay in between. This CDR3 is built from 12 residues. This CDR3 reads CASIDRSYGYTF. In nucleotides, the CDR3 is TGTGCCAGTATCGACAGGAGCTATGGCTACACCTTC.

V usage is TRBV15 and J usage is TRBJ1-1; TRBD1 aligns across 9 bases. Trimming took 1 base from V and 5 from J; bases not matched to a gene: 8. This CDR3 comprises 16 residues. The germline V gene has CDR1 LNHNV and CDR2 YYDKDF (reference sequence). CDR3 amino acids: CATSRGLTGGRTEAFF. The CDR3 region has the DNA TGTGCCACCAGCAGAGGGCTCACAGGGGGCAGGACTGAAGCTTTCTTT.

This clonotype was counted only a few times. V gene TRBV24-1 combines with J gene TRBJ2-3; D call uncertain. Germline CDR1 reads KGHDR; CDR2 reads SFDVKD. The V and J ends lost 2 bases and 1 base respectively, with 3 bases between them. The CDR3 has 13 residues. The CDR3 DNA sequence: TGTGCCACCAGTGATTCCGGCACAGATACGCAGTATTTT. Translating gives CATSDSGTDTQYF.

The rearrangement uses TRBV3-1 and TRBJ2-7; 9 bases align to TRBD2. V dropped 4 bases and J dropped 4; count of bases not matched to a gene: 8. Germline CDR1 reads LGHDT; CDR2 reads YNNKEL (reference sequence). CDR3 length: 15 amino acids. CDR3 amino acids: CASSLLSGGPYEQYF. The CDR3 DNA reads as TGTGCCAGCAGCCTTCTCAGCGGGGGGCCGTACGAGCAGTACTTC.

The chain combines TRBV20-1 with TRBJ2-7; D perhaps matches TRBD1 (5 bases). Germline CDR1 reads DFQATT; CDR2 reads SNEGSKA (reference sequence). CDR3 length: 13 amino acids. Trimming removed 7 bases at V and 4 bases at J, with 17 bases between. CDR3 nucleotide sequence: TGCAGTGTAACCAGACAGTCCCGGTACGAGCAGTACTTC. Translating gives CSVTRQSRYEQYF.

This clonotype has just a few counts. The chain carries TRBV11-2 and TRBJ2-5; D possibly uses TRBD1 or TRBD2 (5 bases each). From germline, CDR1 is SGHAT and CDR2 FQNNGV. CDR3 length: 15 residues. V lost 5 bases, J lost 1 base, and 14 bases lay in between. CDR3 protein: CASSLGTSPQETQYF. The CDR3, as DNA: TGTGCCAGCAGCCTCGGGACCTCCCCCCAAGAGACCCAGTACTTC.

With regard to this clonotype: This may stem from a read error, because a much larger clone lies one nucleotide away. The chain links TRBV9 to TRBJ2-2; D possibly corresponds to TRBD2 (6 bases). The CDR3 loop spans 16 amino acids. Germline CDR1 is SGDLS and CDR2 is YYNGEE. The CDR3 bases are TGTGCCAGCAGCGTAGTCTCGGGGTCGAACACCGGGGGGCTGTTTTTT. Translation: CASSVVSGSNTGGLFF.

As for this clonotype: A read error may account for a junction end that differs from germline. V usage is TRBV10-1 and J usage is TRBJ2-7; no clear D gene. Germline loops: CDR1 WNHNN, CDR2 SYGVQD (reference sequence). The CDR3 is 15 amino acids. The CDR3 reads CASSGGQIASYGQYF. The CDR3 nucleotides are TGCGCCAGCAGTGGAGGTCAGATAGCCTCCTACGGGCAGTACTTC.

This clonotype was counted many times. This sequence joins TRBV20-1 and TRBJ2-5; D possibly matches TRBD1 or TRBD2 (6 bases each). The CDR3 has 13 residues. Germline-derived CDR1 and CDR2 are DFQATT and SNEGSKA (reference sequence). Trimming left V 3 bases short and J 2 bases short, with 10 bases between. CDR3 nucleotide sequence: TGCAGTGCTAGCGGGGGCTTTCAAGAGACCCAGTACTTC. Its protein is CSASGGFQETQYF.

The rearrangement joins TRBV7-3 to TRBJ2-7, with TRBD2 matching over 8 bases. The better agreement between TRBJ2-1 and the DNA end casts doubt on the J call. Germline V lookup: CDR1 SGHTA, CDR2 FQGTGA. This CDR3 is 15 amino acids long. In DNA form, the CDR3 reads TGTGCCAGCAGCTTCGGAGGCGGGGGGATGGATGAGCAGTTCTTC. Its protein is CASSFGGGGMDEQFF.

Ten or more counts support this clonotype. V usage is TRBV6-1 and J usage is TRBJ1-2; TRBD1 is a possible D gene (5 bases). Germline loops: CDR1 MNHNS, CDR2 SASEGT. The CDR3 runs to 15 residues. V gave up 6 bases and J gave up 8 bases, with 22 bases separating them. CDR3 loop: CASSPLGTGEAGYTF. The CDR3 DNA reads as TGTGCCAGCAGCCCCCTAGGGACCGGAGAAGCAGGCTACACCTTC.

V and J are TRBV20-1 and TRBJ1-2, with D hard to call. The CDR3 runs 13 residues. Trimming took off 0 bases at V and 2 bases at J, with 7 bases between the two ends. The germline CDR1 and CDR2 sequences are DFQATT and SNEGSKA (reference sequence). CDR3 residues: CSAREADNYGYTF. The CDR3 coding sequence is TGCAGTGCTAGAGAGGCGGACAACTATGGCTACACCTTC.